The table lists the clone carrying this T cell receptor (beta chain) with many counts. Its antigen is currently unknown. Template material for amplifying TCR beta CDR3 regions consisted of RNA transcripts. In the first-round RT-PCR of the TCR CDR3, the HTBI primer set was used. MiXCR, applied by TCRdb to the multiplex PCR reads, yields one record per CDR3 protein. The data hold approximately 370,000 distinct CDR3 sequences, with about 16% observed a single time. The CDR3 has 16 residues. V lost 6 bases and J 2 bases, leaving 19 bases between the germline ends. The source of the sample is a study of T cells in Graves' hyperthyroidism and ophthalmopathy. Points from the study as a whole: Median prediction lead before ophthalmopathy onset was roughly 6 months with the model.

The rearrangement joins TRBV12-3 or TRBV12-4 to TRBJ1-1, with D possibly matching TRBD1 (6 bases). The sequenced sample consisted of blood. The clonotype comes from a woman under 40 with Graves' hyperthyroidism. The CDR3 reads CASSRYRGQSNTEAFF. CDR3 coding DNA: TGTGCCAGCAGCCGGTACCGGGGACAAAGTAACACTGAAGCTTTCTTT.